Listed here are 17 T cell receptor beta chains from one sample, sequenced in a study of blood T cells in healthy people across ages. Alongside a J-beta primer mix, a sample-barcoded 5' primer served in a second PCR lasting about 7 to 12 cycles. MiXCR, applied by TCRdb to the 5' RACE reads, yields one record per CDR3 protein. The data show some 1.5 million distinct CDR3 sequences, roughly 27% seen once. Source material: blood. These receptors all stem from a woman in her 30s in good health.

Concerning this clonotype itself: One base away lies a much larger clone, so this may be a sequencing read error. V is TRBV6-5 and J is TRBJ2-3; D tentatively reads TRBD1 or TRBD2 (5 bases each). Germline-derived CDR1 and CDR2 are MNHEY and SVGAGI. CDR3 length: 14 residues. The CDR3, as DNA: TGTACCAGCAGTGGGGGACGGCCCGGAGATACGCAGTATTTT. Translated: CTSSGGRPGDTQYF.

Concerning this clonotype itself: Being one base from a much bigger clone, this may be a read error. The V and J genes are TRBV7-2 and TRBJ2-5; TRBD1 or TRBD2 may be the D gene (6 bases each). Germline-derived CDR1 and CDR2 are SGHTA and FQGNSA. V was pared by 1 base and J by 11 bases, with 20 bases between. The CDR3 length is 15 residues. CDR3 in DNA: TGTGCCAGCAGCTTAGGGAGGGACACCTACAATGAGCAGTACTTC. Amino acid sequence: CASSLGRDTYNEQYF.

The table lists this clonotype with a few counts. The chain carries TRBV6-2 or TRBV6-3 and TRBJ2-1, with 12 nucleotides matching TRBD2. The length of the CDR3 is 16 residues. Germline V lookup: CDR1 MNHEY, CDR2 SVGEGT. Trimming at V came to 7 bases and at J to 6 bases, leaving 10 bases not matched to a gene. CDR3 sequence (DNA): TGTGCCAGCATCTACGGGACTAGCGGGCTAGGCAATGAGCAGTTCTTC. Protein: CASIYGTSGLGNEQFF.

This clonotype was detected ten times or more. V and J are TRBV6-4 and TRBJ2-1, with 7 bases fitting TRBD2. In germline, CDR1 is MRHNA, CDR2 SNTAGT. The CDR3 contains 14 residues. The J segment lost 4 bases and the V segment lost 2 bases, leaving 2 bases of the junction unmatched. The CDR3 sequence: CASSDGGEYNEQFF. The CDR3 region has the DNA TGTGCCAGCAGTGACGGGGGGGAGTACAATGAGCAGTTCTTC.

This chain links TRBV10-3 with TRBJ2-5; weak D call: TRBD1 (5 bases). The end of the DNA fits TRBJ2-7 better, so the J call may be wrong. The CDR3 totals 10 residues. The germline V gene encodes CDR1 ENHRY and CDR2 SYGVKD. CDR3 protein: CAIGDYEQYF. The CDR3 DNA reads as TGTGCCATAGGGGATTACGAGCAGTACTTC.

The V gene is TRBV5-1, the J gene TRBJ2-3, with 11 positions matching TRBD1. V lost 5 bases and J lost 0; bases outside the gene matches: 11. The CDR3 spans 18 residues. Germline V gene data show CDR1 as SGHRS and CDR2 as YFSETQ. CDR3 protein: CASSSGTGGPPSTDTQYF. CDR3 sequence (DNA): TGCGCCAGCAGTTCCGGGACAGGGGGACCTCCCAGCACAGATACGCAGTATTTT. The full variable domain, rest sourced from reference TRBV5-1 and TRBJ2-3, is KAGVTQTPRYLIKTRGQQVTLSCSPISGHRSVSWYQQTPGQGLQFLFEYFSETQRNKGNFPGRFSGRQFSNSRSEMNVSTLELGDSALYLCASSSGTGGPPSTDTQYFGPGTRLTVL.

This clonotype was observed once. Because the CDR3's place on the DNA is in doubt, the DNA is left out and the CDR3 is given as listed by TCRdb. The chain is built from TRBV28 and TRBJ1-2; the table calls TRBD1, which could not be checked here. The CDR3 numbers 21 amino acids, ends counted. Germline-derived CDR1 and CDR2 are MDHEN and SYDVKM. This CDR3 reads CASSLYAGAVDRQHFGDGYTF.

The V and J genes are TRBV5-1 and TRBJ2-5, with 9 bases that match TRBD1. This CDR3 has 16 amino acids. V dropped 4 bases and J dropped 5; count of bases not matched to a gene: 12. CDR1 and CDR2 from the germline V gene are SGHRS and YFSETQ. Here the CDR3 DNA reads TGCGCCAGCAGCGACTCTCCGGGACAGGGATGGGAGACCCAGTACTTC. Protein product: CASSDSPGQGWETQYF.

CDR3 sequence: CASRSGNTDTQYF. DNA of the CDR3: TGTGCCAGTAGGAGCGGGAACACAGATACGCAGTATTTT. This chain links TRBV19 with TRBJ2-3; TRBD2 matches at 7 bases. CDR3 size: 13 residues. V lost 6 bases, J lost 2 bases, and 2 bases stayed unmatched. Per germline, CDR1 LNHDA and CDR2 SQIVND (reference sequence). Complete variable domain (other parts from reference TRBV19 and TRBJ2-3): DGGITQSPKYLFRKEGQNVTLSCEQNLNHDAMYWYRQDPGQGLRLIYYSQIVNDFQKGDIAEGYSVSREKKESFPLTVTSAQKNPTAFYLCASRSGNTDTQYFGPGTRLTVL.

In regard to this clonotype: One base away lies a much larger clone, so this may be a sequencing read error. The J gene is TRBJ2-5, the V gene TRBV10-3; 10 bases agree with TRBD1. The DNA matches TRBJ2-7 better at its end, which makes the J call doubtful. Per the germline V gene, CDR1 is ENHRY and CDR2 is SYGVKD. The CDR3 length is 15 residues. The CDR3 nucleotides are TGTGCCATCAGTGACGGGACAGGGGTTAGAGGCGAGCAGTACTTC. Protein sequence: CAISDGTGVRGEQYF.

This chain links TRBV29-1 with TRBJ2-5; the match to TRBD1 covers 7 bases. The DNA end lines up better with TRBJ2-7; the J call may be wrong. The CDR3 extends over 11 amino acids. Per the germline V gene, CDR1 is SQVTM and CDR2 is ANQGSEA. This CDR3 reads CSARQGAEQYF. CDR3 bases: TGCAGCGCCCGACAGGGAGCCGAGCAGTACTTC.

This clonotype was seen at least ten times. A much larger clone lies a single base off, so this may be a read error. The rearrangement joins TRBV20-1 to TRBJ1-2; D remains unclear. V was cut by 3 bases and J by 7 bases, with 12 bases left in between. The CDR3 is 12 residues long. Germline V gives CDR1 DFQATT, CDR2 SNEGSKA (reference sequence). The CDR3 DNA reads as TGCAGTGCTAGGAAGACACGGATTGGCTACACCTTC. Residues: CSARKTRIGYTF.

This chain uses TRBV5-1 with TRBJ2-7; D tentatively reads TRBD1 or TRBD2 (5 bases each). V shed 0 bases and J shed 2 bases, with 15 bases lying between them. Germline V gene data show CDR1 as SGHRS and CDR2 as YFSETQ. CDR3 length: 16 amino acids. As DNA, the CDR3 is TGCGCCAGCAGCTTGGGACCGGGACGGGGAACCTACGAGCAGTACTTC. Its translation: CASSLGPGRGTYEQYF.

This clonotype was detected a few times. This rearrangement joins TRBV10-3 to TRBJ2-1; TRBD2 agrees at 8 bases. After removal of 5 bases from V and 0 bases from J, the junction contained 6 bases not matched to a gene. The CDR3 length is 16 residues. Germline values: CDR1 ENHRY, CDR2 SYGVKD. Here the CDR3 reads CAISRSGASSYNEQFF. The CDR3 nucleotides read TGTGCCATCAGTCGTAGCGGGGCTAGCTCCTACAATGAGCAGTTCTTC.

The CDR3 spells CASERRAGAVDTQYF. CDR3 bases: TGTGCCAGCGAAAGACGGGCGGGAGCAGTAGATACGCAGTATTTT. The rearrangement joins TRBV12-3 or TRBV12-4 to TRBJ2-3; 7 bases are a match to TRBD2. J gave up 5 bases and V 8 bases, and 13 bases lay outside the gene matches. CDR3 length: 15 residues.

In regard to this clonotype: A much larger clonotype is one base distant, so this may be a read error. The CDR3 spells CASGDYRDGRSYNEQFF. The DNA for the CDR3 is TGCGCCAGCGGCGACTACCGGGACGGCCGATCCTACAATGAGCAGTTCTTC. The rearrangement links TRBV4-1 to TRBJ2-1, with D tentatively TRBD1 or TRBD2 (5 bases each). Trimming left V 8 bases short and J 1 base short, with 21 bases between. Germline CDR1 and CDR2: MGHRA and YSYEKL. The CDR3 is made up of 17 amino acids.

This clonotype occurred many times. The V gene is TRBV9, the J gene TRBJ2-1; D perhaps matches TRBD1 (6 bases). The length of the CDR3 is 15 residues. CDR1 and CDR2 (germline): SGDLS, YYNGEE. The germline V and J ends were trimmed by 0 bases and 1 base, with 8 bases remaining between them. The CDR3 DNA reads as TGTGCCAGCAGCGTAGAGGGGGTGTCCTACAATGAGCAGTTCTTC. Translated: CASSVEGVSYNEQFF.